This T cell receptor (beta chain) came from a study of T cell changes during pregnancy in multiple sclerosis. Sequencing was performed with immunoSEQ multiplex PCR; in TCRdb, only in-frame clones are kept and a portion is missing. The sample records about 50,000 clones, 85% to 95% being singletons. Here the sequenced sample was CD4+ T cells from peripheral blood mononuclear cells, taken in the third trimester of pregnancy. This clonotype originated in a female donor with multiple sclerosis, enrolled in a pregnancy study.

This chain's CDR3 is CASSLAPLYEQYF. The DNA of the CDR3 is TGTGCCAGCAGCTTGGCCCCTCTGTACGAGCAGTACTTC. The genes are TRBV5-6 and TRBJ2-7; the D is unclear. The CDR3 length is 13 residues. The V end was cut by 0 bases, the J end by 4 bases, with 8 bases between. The germline V gene encodes CDR1 SGHDT and CDR2 YYEEEE. Together with reference TRBV5-6 and TRBJ2-7, the CDR3 gives the full variable domain: DAGVTQSPTHLIKTRGQQVTLRCSPKSGHDTVSWYQQALGQGPQFIFQYYEEEERQRGNFPDRFSGHQFPNYSSELNVNALLLGDSALYLCASSLAPLYEQYFGPGTRLTVT.